The 32 T cell receptor beta chains in this list originate from one sample, sequenced in a study of response to subunit inactivated influenza vaccine. Using its own MiXCR run on the RT-PCR reads, TCRdb lists one record per CDR3 protein. The sample contains about 650,000 distinct CDR3 sequences, 15% to 17% of which appear only once. Specimen: PBMCs from blood, collected roughly 12 days after vaccination. These receptors were obtained from a man aged 50 to 60 who received an inactivated influenza vaccine.

This clonotype was counted at least ten times. The chain is built from TRBV20-1 and TRBJ1-2, with no clear D. Germline V lookup: CDR1 DFQATT, CDR2 SNEGSKA (reference sequence). V dropped 3 bases and J dropped 4 bases, with 21 bases sitting between them. The CDR3 runs 16 residues. In DNA, the CDR3 is TGCAGTGCTAGTATTGTCGGTGTTGGCAGCCTCTATGGCTACACCTTC. Translated, it gives CSASIVGVGSLYGYTF.

V usage is TRBV12-3 or TRBV12-4 and J usage is TRBJ2-5, with D tentatively TRBD2 (5 bases). The CDR3 sequence is 13 residues long. V was cut by 6 bases and J by 6 bases, with 14 bases left in between. The CDR3 DNA is TGTGCCAGCAGGCGGGCCCCGGGGAAGACCCAGTACTTC. This translates into CASRRAPGKTQYF.

This rearrangement joins TRBV25-1 to TRBJ1-3; TRBD1 might be the D (6 bases). The CDR3 length is 15 residues. Germline loops: CDR1 MGHDK, CDR2 SYGVNS. V was clipped by 2 bases and J by 3 bases, with 11 bases between them. This CDR3 reads CASSEPGHLGNTIYF. The CDR3 nucleotides are TGTGCCAGCAGTGAACCGGGACACCTTGGAAACACCATATATTTT.

V is TRBV10-3 and J is TRBJ2-4, with 10 nucleotides matching TRBD1. Germline-derived CDR1 and CDR2 are ENHRY and SYGVKD. This CDR3 is 16 amino acids long. V lost 5 bases and J lost 5; bases outside the gene matches: 9. The CDR3 here is CAISSGQGDFENIQYF. The CDR3 DNA is TGTGCCATCAGTTCCGGACAGGGGGATTTCGAAAACATTCAGTACTTC.

This clonotype was detected only a few times. The J gene is TRBJ2-1, the V gene TRBV29-1; TRBD2 matches 10 bases. The CDR3 consists of 15 residues. V gave up 3 bases and J gave up 2 bases; unmatched junction bases: 4. Germline V gene lookup returns CDR1 SQVTM and CDR2 ANQGSEA. Written as DNA, the CDR3 is TGCAGCGTTGATGGACTAGCGGTGACCTACAATGAGCAGTTCTTC. It specifies CSVDGLAVTYNEQFF.

There are a few counts of this clonotype. This chain joins TRBV6-1 and TRBJ2-3; 9 nucleotides line up with TRBD2. Unmatched junction bases numbered 6, after V lost 9 bases and J lost 5 bases. The CDR3 is 13 amino acids. Germline CDR1 reads MNHNS; CDR2 reads SASEGT. CDR3 DNA: TGTGCCAGGAGGCGGGGGGGCCTAGATACGCAGTATTTT. Its protein is CARRRGGLDTQYF.

This clonotype was picked up a small number of times. The gene calls are TRBV4-1 and TRBJ2-7, with 8 bases that match TRBD2. J was trimmed by 2 bases and V by 1 base; bases with no gene match: 1. The CDR3 contains 14 residues. Germline V gene sequence: CDR1 MGHRA, CDR2 YSYEKL. The CDR3 DNA reads TGCGCCAGCAGCCAAGTAGCGGGGACCTACGAGCAGTACTTC. Translated: CASSQVAGTYEQYF.

J is TRBJ2-1 and V is TRBV20-1; TRBD2 might be the D (5 bases). V was cut by 3 bases and J by 8 bases, with 8 bases left in between. The CDR3 is 11 amino acids. Germline CDR1 and CDR2: DFQATT and SNEGSKA (reference sequence). CDR3 nucleotides: TGCAGTGCTAGGGGGAGCGATGAGCAGTTCTTC. Amino acid sequence: CSARGSDEQFF.

This clonotype has a handful of counts. The CDR3 coding sequence is TGTGCCAGCCCCCTAGGGCTAGCGGGGGTAACCGGGGAGCTGTTTTTT. This codes for CASPLGLAGVTGELFF. This chain joins TRBV21-1 and TRBJ2-2; TRBD2 reflects the table's D call only, with no check against the DNA. TRBV21-1 is annotated as a pseudogene. CDR3 length: 16 residues.

This clonotype has a handful of counts. V is TRBV10-3 and J is TRBJ2-2; 10 nucleotides line up with TRBD1. V gave up 4 bases and J gave up 6 bases; unmatched junction bases: 5. The CDR3 totals 15 residues. CDR1 is ENHRY, CDR2 SYGVKD, per germline. Written as DNA, the CDR3 is TGTGCCATCAGTGCCGGGACAGGGGTTCCCGGGGAGCTGTTTTTT. The encoded protein is CAISAGTGVPGELFF.

This clonotype was detected only a few times. The chain combines TRBV5-1 with TRBJ2-7; 13 bases align to TRBD2. Germline V lookup: CDR1 SGHRS, CDR2 YFSETQ. The CDR3 length is 16 residues. The J segment lost 2 bases and the V segment lost 4 bases, leaving 6 bases of the junction unmatched. CDR3 amino acids: CASSLTGTSGTYEQYF. DNA for the CDR3: TGCGCCAGCAGCCTGACCGGGACTAGCGGGACCTACGAGCAGTACTTC.

The table lists this clonotype with many counts. The J gene is TRBJ1-2, the V gene TRBV6-1, with 8 bases aligning to TRBD1. Germline V gives CDR1 MNHNS, CDR2 SASEGT. CDR3 size: 13 residues. Losses at the gene ends were 4 bases for V and 5 bases for J; bases not matched to a gene: 3. The CDR3 sequence is CASSGTGIYGYTF. Written as DNA, the CDR3 is TGTGCCAGCAGTGGGACAGGGATTTATGGCTACACCTTC.

This clonotype was detected a few times. The chain couples TRBV29-1 to TRBJ2-7; 7 nucleotides agree with TRBD1. There are 15 residues in the CDR3. Unmatched junction bases numbered 12, after V lost 1 base and J lost 6 bases. Germline CDR1 SQVTM, CDR2 ANQGSEA. The CDR3 is CSVEASSGTAGEQYF. The CDR3 DNA is TGCAGCGTTGAAGCCTCCTCCGGGACAGCTGGCGAGCAGTACTTC.

This clonotype occurred a few times. The junction departs from the called germline gene at one end, perhaps through a read error. The gene calls are TRBV20-1 and TRBJ1-2; D is possibly TRBD1 (5 bases). There are 10 residues in the CDR3. The germline gives CDR1 DFQATT, CDR2 SNEGSKA (reference sequence). The CDR3 coding sequence is TGCAGTGCTAGTCCAGTCGGGGCCCCCTTC. This encodes CSASPVGAPF.

This clonotype has more than one count but fewer than ten. The J gene is TRBJ1-1, the V gene TRBV19, with 7 bases identical to TRBD1. J was trimmed by 3 bases and V by 9 bases; bases with no gene match: 7. This CDR3 region has 13 residues. CDR1 and CDR2 (germline): LNHDA, SQIVND (reference sequence). CDR3 coding DNA: TGTGCCAGCAGGGGGGCCGGCGACACTGAAGCTTTCTTT. Protein: CASRGAGDTEAFF.

This clonotype was picked up a small number of times. CDR3 sequence (DNA): TGTGCCAGCAGTGGGAAGGCCGGGACACCAGGGAGGAATGAGCAGTTCTTC. Its translation: CASSGKAGTPGRNEQFF. V usage is TRBV28 and J usage is TRBJ2-1; perhaps D is TRBD1 or TRBD2 (6 bases each). The CDR3 consists of 17 residues. Germline V CDR1 and CDR2: MDHEN, SYDVKM. Deletions cut 5 bases from V and 7 bases from J, with 24 bases between.

In this sample, this clonotype turned up many times. This rearrangement joins TRBV12-3 or TRBV12-4 to TRBJ2-7; 7 bases agree with TRBD1. The V gene end was trimmed by 2 bases and the J gene end by 3 bases; junction bases not matched to a gene: 7. The CDR3 is 15 amino acids. The CDR3 region is CASSLMGQSNYEQYF. DNA for the CDR3: TGTGCCAGCAGTTTAATGGGACAGTCCAACTACGAGCAGTACTTC.

This clonotype was detected only a few times. The rearrangement uses TRBV30 and TRBJ2-2; no reliable D call. The CDR3 contains 12 residues. Deletions cut 3 bases from V and 5 bases from J, with 7 bases between. The V gene's germline CDR1 is GTSNPN and CDR2 SVGIG (reference sequence). The CDR3 nucleotides read TGTGCCTGGAGACGAGGAACCGGGGAGCTGTTTTTT. Its protein product is CAWRRGTGELFF.

This clonotype was recorded many times. The rearrangement links TRBV5-1 to TRBJ2-5; D gene uncertain. With 2 bases removed from V and 4 bases from J, the gap between germline ends came to 12 bases. CDR1 SGHRS and CDR2 YFSETQ come from the germline V gene. This CDR3 region has 14 residues. CDR3 bases: TGCGCCAGCAGCTTAGGCCGGAGTGGAGAGACCCAGTACTTC. It translates to CASSLGRSGETQYF.

This clonotype was observed a handful of times. V and J are TRBV10-3 and TRBJ1-1; maybe TRBD1 (6 bases). Trimming left V 8 bases short and J 0 bases short, with 13 bases between. The CDR3 is 14 residues long. Looked up from germline, CDR1 is ENHRY and CDR2 is SYGVKD. The CDR3 here is CAIWAGDMNTEAFF. CDR3 bases: TGTGCCATCTGGGCAGGGGACATGAACACTGAAGCTTTCTTT.

The chain uses TRBV27 and TRBJ2-7; D might be TRBD2 (6 bases). The germline V gene encodes CDR1 MNHEY and CDR2 SMNVEV (reference sequence). V shed 6 bases and J shed 6 bases, with 18 bases lying between them. This CDR3 is 14 amino acids long. In DNA, the CDR3 is TGTGCCAGCAGACCGGGACTTAAAGCCTCCGAGCAGTACTTC. Translated, it gives CASRPGLKASEQYF.

This clonotype showed up just a few times. The CDR3 nucleotides read TGTGCCAGTGCCTACGAAGGTGCTAACTATGGCTACACCTTC. Translating gives CASAYEGANYGYTF. V usage is TRBV4-2 and J usage is TRBJ1-2, with D unresolved. CDR1 is LGHNA, CDR2 YNFKEQ, per germline. V was shortened by 9 bases and J by 0 bases, with 14 bases between the two germline ends. The CDR3 consists of 14 residues.

The CDR3 loop reads CASSQTGTRTSGNTIYF. The CDR3, as DNA: TGTGCCAGCAGCCAAACCGGGACACGGACCTCTGGAAACACCATATATTTT. The gene calls are TRBV3-1 and TRBJ1-3, with D possibly matching TRBD1 (6 bases). The V and J ends lost 2 bases and 0 bases respectively, with 14 bases between them. Looked up from germline, CDR1 is LGHDT and CDR2 is YNNKEL (reference sequence). The CDR3 is made up of 17 amino acids.

The rearrangement joins TRBV4-2 to TRBJ1-2, with 7 nucleotides matching TRBD1. V gave up 6 bases and J gave up 5 bases; unmatched junction bases: 9. Germline CDR1 LGHNA, CDR2 YNFKEQ. The CDR3 has 14 amino acids. The CDR3: CASREGQVRYGYTF. CDR3 DNA: TGTGCCAGCAGGGAAGGACAGGTCCGGTATGGCTACACCTTC.

The V and J genes are TRBV20-1 and TRBJ2-3; D remains unclear. The V gene lost 4 bases and the J gene lost 1 base, with 12 bases spanning the gap. CDR1 is DFQATT, CDR2 SNEGSKA, per germline (reference sequence). This CDR3 has 14 amino acids. The CDR3 DNA follows: TGCAGTGCTATGGGCAACCATGGCACAGATACGCAGTATTTT. This sequence encodes CSAMGNHGTDTQYF.

V is TRBV6-5 and J is TRBJ2-1, with D hard to call. Trimming left V 2 bases short and J 4 bases short, with 12 bases between. This CDR3 has 15 residues. Germline loops: CDR1 MNHEY, CDR2 SVGAGI. CDR3 nucleotides: TGTGCCAGCAGTTACGGCGATGACCGATACAATGAGCAGTTCTTC. This translates into CASSYGDDRYNEQFF.

This clonotype was seen more than once but under ten times. The chain carries TRBV7-9 and TRBJ2-7; 9 bases map to TRBD1. This CDR3 contains 16 residues. V lost 1 base, J lost 6 bases, and 10 bases stayed unmatched. Germline CDR1 reads SEHNR; CDR2 reads FQNEAQ (reference sequence). CDR3 nucleotide sequence: TGTGCCAGCAGCTTAGGGTCGACAGGGGGACCCATCGAGCAGTACTTC. Protein: CASSLGSTGGPIEQYF.

The CDR3 bases are TGTGCCAGCAGTTCGCCTTCCTCCGGGACACCTAACACCATATATTTT. Its translation: CASSSPSSGTPNTIYF. The chain is built from TRBV28 and TRBJ1-3, with a tentative D call TRBD1 (6 bases). The CDR3 is made up of 16 amino acids. Trimming shortened V by 4 bases and J by 7 bases, and 20 bases separated the two germline ends. In germline, CDR1 is MDHEN, CDR2 SYDVKM.

This rearrangement joins TRBV2 to TRBJ2-7; TRBD1 matches 10 bases. The J segment lost 4 bases and the V segment lost 7 bases, leaving 10 bases of the junction unmatched. CDR1 is SNHLY, CDR2 FYNNEI, per germline. This CDR3 has 15 amino acids. Written as DNA, the CDR3 is TGTGCCAGCACCACAGACAGGGGGCATTTTTACGAGCAGTACTTC. It specifies CASTTDRGHFYEQYF.

This clonotype was recorded many times. The chain uses TRBV29-1 and TRBJ2-2; 7 bases are shared with TRBD1. This CDR3 spans 12 amino acids. From germline, CDR1 is SQVTM and CDR2 ANQGSEA. The CDR3 sequence: CGGQPNTGELFF. The CDR3 coding sequence is TGCGGGGGACAGCCGAACACCGGGGAGCTGTTTTTT.

This clonotype was found many times. V gene TRBV20-1 combines with J gene TRBJ2-1; 14 nucleotides match TRBD2. Looked up from germline, CDR1 is DFQATT and CDR2 is SNEGSKA (reference sequence). There are 16 residues in the CDR3. V shed 4 bases and J 1 base; nucleotides not matched to a gene: 3. CDR3 nucleotides: TGCAGTGCTAAGACTAGCGGGGGGGTGTCCTACAATGAGCAGTTCTTC. Translation: CSAKTSGGVSYNEQFF.

The chain employs TRBV11-2 and TRBJ2-1; 7 bases align to TRBD2. The length of the CDR3 is 15 residues. The germline V gene encodes CDR1 SGHAT and CDR2 FQNNGV. J gave up 8 bases and V 3 bases, and 10 bases lay outside the gene matches. CDR3 sequence: CASSFDRREIHEQFF. DNA for the CDR3: TGTGCCAGCAGCTTCGATCGGCGGGAGATTCATGAGCAGTTCTTC.